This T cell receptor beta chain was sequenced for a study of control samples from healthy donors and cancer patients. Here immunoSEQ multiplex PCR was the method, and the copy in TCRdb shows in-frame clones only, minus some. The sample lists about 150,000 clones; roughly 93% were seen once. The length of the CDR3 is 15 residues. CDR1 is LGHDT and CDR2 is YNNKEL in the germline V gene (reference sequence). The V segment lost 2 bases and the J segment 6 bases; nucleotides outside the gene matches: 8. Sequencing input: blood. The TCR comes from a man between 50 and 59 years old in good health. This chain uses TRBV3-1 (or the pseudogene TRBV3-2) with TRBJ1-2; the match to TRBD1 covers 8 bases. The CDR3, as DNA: TGTGCCAGCAGCCAATCTACAGGGGGTGGCAATGGCTACACCTTC. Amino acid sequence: CASSQSTGGGNGYTF.